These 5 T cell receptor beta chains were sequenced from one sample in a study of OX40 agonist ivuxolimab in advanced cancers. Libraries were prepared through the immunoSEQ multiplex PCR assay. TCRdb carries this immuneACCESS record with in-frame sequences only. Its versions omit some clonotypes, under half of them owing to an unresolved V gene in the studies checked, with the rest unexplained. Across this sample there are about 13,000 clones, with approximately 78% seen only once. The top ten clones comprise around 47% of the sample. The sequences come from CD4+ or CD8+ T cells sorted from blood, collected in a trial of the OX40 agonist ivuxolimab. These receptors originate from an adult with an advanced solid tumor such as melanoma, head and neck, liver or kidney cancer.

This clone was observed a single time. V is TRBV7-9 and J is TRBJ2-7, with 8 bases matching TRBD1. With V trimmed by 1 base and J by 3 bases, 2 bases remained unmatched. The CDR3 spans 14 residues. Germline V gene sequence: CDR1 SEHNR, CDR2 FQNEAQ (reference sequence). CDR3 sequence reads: CASSLGTGFYEQYF. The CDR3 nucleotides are TGTGCCAGCAGCTTAGGGACAGGGTTCTACGAGCAGTACTTC.

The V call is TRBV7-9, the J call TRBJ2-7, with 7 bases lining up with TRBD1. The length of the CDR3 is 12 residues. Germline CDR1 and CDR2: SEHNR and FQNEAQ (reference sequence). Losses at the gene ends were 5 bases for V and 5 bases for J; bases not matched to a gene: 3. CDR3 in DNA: TGTGCCAGCAGCCAGACAGGGCACGAGCAGTACTTC. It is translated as CASSQTGHEQYF.

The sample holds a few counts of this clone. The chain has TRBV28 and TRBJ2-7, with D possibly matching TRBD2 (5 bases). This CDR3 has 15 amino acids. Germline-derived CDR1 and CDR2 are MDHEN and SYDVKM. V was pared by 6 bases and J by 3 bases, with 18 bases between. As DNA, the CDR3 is TGTGCCAGCAGCCTCCCCGAGGGCTTAAACTACGAGCAGTACTTC. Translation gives CASSLPEGLNYEQYF.

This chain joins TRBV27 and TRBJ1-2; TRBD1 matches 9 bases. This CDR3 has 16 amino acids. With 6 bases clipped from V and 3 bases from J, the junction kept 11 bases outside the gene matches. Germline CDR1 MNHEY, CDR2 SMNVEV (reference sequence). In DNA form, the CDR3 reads TGTGCCAGCAGCGACGTTACCGGGACAGGGTACTATGGCTACACCTTC. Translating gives CASSDVTGTGYYGYTF.

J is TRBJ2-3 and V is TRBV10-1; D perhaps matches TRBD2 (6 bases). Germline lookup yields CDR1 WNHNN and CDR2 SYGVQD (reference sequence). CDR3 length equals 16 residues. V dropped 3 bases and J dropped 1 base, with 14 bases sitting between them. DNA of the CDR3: TGCGCCAGCAGTGACGGAGGGGCCATGGGCACAGATACGCAGTATTTT. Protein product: CASSDGGAMGTDTQYF.